Each of the 26 T cell receptor beta chains below was sequenced from the same sample in a study of T cell changes during pregnancy in multiple sclerosis. The repertoire was sequenced with immunoSEQ multiplex PCR; TCRdb's copy has only in-frame clones and lacks some. There are around 86,000 clones in the sample; over 85% occur only once, and under 1.3% lies in the top ten. Sequenced here: peripheral blood, sampled in the first trimester of pregnancy. The receptor source for this set is a female donor with multiple sclerosis, enrolled in a pregnancy study.

The rearrangement links TRBV9 to TRBJ2-5; 10 bases align to TRBD2. The CDR3 runs to 16 residues. Germline values: CDR1 SGDLS, CDR2 YYNGEE. With 0 bases clipped from V and 5 bases from J, the junction kept 7 bases outside the gene matches. CDR3 loop: CASSVGVAGGGETQYF. CDR3 DNA sequence: TGTGCCAGCAGCGTAGGGGTAGCGGGAGGCGGGGAGACCCAGTACTTC.

V usage is TRBV9 and J usage is TRBJ1-1; D is perhaps TRBD1 (5 bases). V lost 4 bases and J lost 1, with 8 bases in between. This CDR3 comprises 13 residues. From germline, CDR1 is SGDLS and CDR2 YYNGEE. The CDR3 DNA sequence: TGTGCCAGCAGCCCCACAGGGAACACTGAAGCTTTCTTT. It codes for CASSPTGNTEAFF. Full variable domain (missing parts from reference TRBV9 and TRBJ1-1): DSGVTQTPKHLITATGQRVTLRCSPRSGDLSVYWYQQSLDQGLQFLIQYYNGEERAKGNILERFSAQQFPDLHSELNLSSLELGDSALYFCASSPTGNTEAFFGQGTRLTVV.

The V gene is TRBV27, the J gene TRBJ1-5; D remains ambiguous. The CDR3 has 13 residues. Trimming left V 8 bases short and J 3 bases short, with 11 bases between. The germline V gene has CDR1 MNHEY and CDR2 SMNVEV (reference sequence). The CDR3, as DNA: TGTGCCAGCGCGGGTTCGCTCAATCAGCCCCAGCATTTT. Its translation: CASAGSLNQPQHF.

The chain joins TRBV7-3 to TRBJ2-7; TRBD2 might be the D (6 bases). Germline V lookup: CDR1 SGHTA, CDR2 FQGTGA. V was pared by 5 bases and J by 6 bases, with 17 bases between. The CDR3 extends over 14 amino acids. CDR3 protein: CASSPHPGLGEQYF. The CDR3 bases are TGTGCCAGCAGCCCTCACCCGGGACTCGGCGAGCAGTACTTC.

The gene calls are TRBV4-1 and TRBJ2-3, with D perhaps TRBD2 (6 bases). CDR3 size: 15 residues. From germline, CDR1 is MGHRA and CDR2 YSYEKL. Trimming removed 1 base from V and 0 bases from J, with 8 bases in between. The CDR3 loop reads CASSQGDLSTDTQYF. The DNA for the CDR3 is TGCGCCAGCAGCCAAGGGGACTTAAGCACAGATACGCAGTATTTT.

This chain joins TRBV7-3 and TRBJ2-3; 10 bases line up with TRBD2. The CDR3 is 15 residues long. V shed 2 bases, J shed 6 bases, and the junction held 5 bases outside the gene matches. The V gene's germline CDR1 is SGHTA and CDR2 FQGTGA. The CDR3 loop reads CASSLRSGGGDTQYF. CDR3 in DNA: TGTGCCAGCAGCTTACGAAGCGGGGGGGGTGATACGCAGTATTTT.

The V gene is TRBV11-2, the J gene TRBJ2-5, with 14 bases lining up with TRBD2. Germline values: CDR1 SGHAT, CDR2 FQNNGV. The length of the CDR3 is 18 residues. J gave up 2 bases and V 4 bases, and 9 bases lay outside the gene matches. In DNA form, the CDR3 reads TGTGCCAGCAGCTCATCGGGACTAGCGGGGGCCCTACAAGAGACCCAGTACTTC. Protein product: CASSSSGLAGALQETQYF.

The V gene is TRBV9, the J gene TRBJ2-2; no firm D call. The germline gives CDR1 SGDLS, CDR2 YYNGEE. The CDR3 sequence is 12 residues long. Trimming took off 3 bases at V and 5 bases at J, with 5 bases between the two ends. CDR3 DNA sequence: TGTGCCAGCAGCGGAGAGACCGGGGAGCTGTTTTTT. Translation: CASSGETGELFF.

J is TRBJ2-3 and V is TRBV28, with 9 bases that match TRBD1. Germline CDR1 reads MDHEN; CDR2 reads SYDVKM. There are 16 residues in the CDR3. Unmatched junction bases numbered 9, after V lost 5 bases and J lost 3 bases. CDR3 amino acids: CASSAQGAARTDTQYF. The CDR3 coding sequence is TGTGCCAGCAGTGCACAGGGGGCGGCAAGGACAGATACGCAGTATTTT. Full variable domain (missing parts from reference TRBV28 and TRBJ2-3): DVKVTQSSRYLVKRTGEKVFLECVQDMDHENMFWYRQDPGLGLRLIYFSYDVKMKEKGDIPEGYSVSREKKERFSLILESASTNQTSMYLCASSAQGAARTDTQYFGPGTRLTVL.

The CDR3 loop is CASSGQLQETQYF. For the CDR3, the DNA is TGTGCCAGCAGTGGGCAGTTACAAGAGACCCAGTACTTC. The rearrangement links TRBV25-1 to TRBJ2-5; D call uncertain. V lost 4 bases to trimming and J lost 2 bases, with 8 bases between them. The CDR3 consists of 13 residues. In germline, CDR1 is MGHDK, CDR2 SYGVNS.

J is TRBJ2-3 and V is TRBV27, with D maybe TRBD2 (6 bases). Trimming pared 3 bases from V and 7 bases from J, leaving 17 bases between. Looked up from germline, CDR1 is MNHEY and CDR2 is SMNVEV (reference sequence). CDR3 length equals 15 residues. Here the CDR3 reads CASSFVGGRQNTQYF. CDR3 DNA sequence: TGTGCCAGCAGTTTCGTGGGGGGAAGGCAAAATACGCAGTATTTT.

This clone was detected only once. The rearrangement uses TRBV7-8 and TRBJ1-4; D possibly corresponds to TRBD1 (5 bases). The CDR3 spans 17 residues. Germline V gives CDR1 SGHVS, CDR2 FQNEAQ. Trimming removed 5 bases at V and 8 bases at J, with 24 bases between. The CDR3 sequence: CASSPHGGRDPAEKLFF. The CDR3 bases are TGTGCCAGCAGCCCCCACGGGGGGAGGGACCCCGCCGAAAAACTGTTTTTT.

This CDR3 is CASSGGTANSYEQYF. In nucleotides, the CDR3 is TGTGCCAGCAGCGGGGGGACAGCGAATTCCTACGAGCAGTACTTC. The chain combines TRBV5-4 with TRBJ2-7, with a weak D call TRBD1 (7 bases). Germline V gene sequence: CDR1 SGHNT, CDR2 YYREEE (reference sequence). The CDR3 consists of 15 residues. The germline V and J ends were trimmed by 4 bases and 1 base, with 15 bases remaining between them.

J is TRBJ1-5 and V is TRBV7-9, with D maybe TRBD1 (5 bases). The CDR3 loop spans 15 amino acids. CDR1 SEHNR and CDR2 FQNEAQ come from the germline V gene (reference sequence). Between the trimmed V and J ends, which lost 6 bases and 2 bases, there was a span of 14 bases. The CDR3 loop is CASSPQGLGNQPQHF. The CDR3 DNA sequence: TGTGCCAGCAGTCCTCAGGGACTCGGCAATCAGCCCCAGCATTTT.

The genes are TRBV5-4 and TRBJ2-7, with D possibly TRBD1 on 6 matching bases. CDR1 and CDR2 from the germline V gene are SGHNT and YYREEE (reference sequence). V lost 0 bases and J 3 bases, leaving 10 bases between the germline ends. This CDR3 has 14 amino acids. CDR3 protein: CASSLGGPYYEQYF. DNA of the CDR3: TGTGCCAGCAGCTTGGGGGGGCCTTACTACGAGCAGTACTTC.

This rearrangement joins TRBV6-5 to TRBJ2-7, with 12 bases lining up with TRBD2. CDR1 and CDR2 (germline): MNHEY, SVGAGI. V trimming: 5 bases; J trimming: 2 bases; junction bases outside the gene matches: 4. CDR3 length: 15 residues. CDR3 amino acids: CASSLTSGGPYEQYF. CDR3 coding DNA: TGTGCCAGCAGTCTGACTAGCGGGGGCCCCTACGAGCAGTACTTC.

The rearrangement joins TRBV5-5 to TRBJ1-1, with TRBD1 matching over 9 bases. Germline-derived CDR1 and CDR2 are SGHKS and YYEKEE (reference sequence). This CDR3 is 17 amino acids long. J lost 1 base, V lost 4 bases, and 11 bases had no gene match. This CDR3 reads CASSLSDRGPGNTEAFF. As DNA, the CDR3 is TGTGCCAGCAGCCTTTCGGACAGGGGCCCTGGGAACACTGAAGCTTTCTTT.

J is TRBJ2-7 and V is TRBV7-2; TRBD1 is a possible D gene (6 bases). V was cut by 5 bases and J by 3 bases, with 14 bases left in between. CDR1 SGHTA and CDR2 FQGNSA come from the germline V gene. The CDR3 spans 14 residues. The DNA for the CDR3 is TGTGCCAGCAGCAAAGGGGGTGGGATCTACGAGCAGTACTTC. It translates to CASSKGGGIYEQYF.

The chain combines TRBV29-1 with TRBJ2-5; D unclear. Per germline, CDR1 SQVTM and CDR2 ANQGSEA. Between the trimmed V and J ends, which lost 6 bases and 2 bases, there was a span of 13 bases. The CDR3 runs 13 residues. CDR3 region: CSVAHRSQETQYF. DNA for the CDR3: TGCAGCGTGGCTCATCGGAGTCAAGAGACCCAGTACTTC.

J is TRBJ1-1 and V is TRBV28; maybe TRBD1 (6 bases). V shed 8 bases and J shed 0 bases, with 10 bases lying between them. This CDR3 has 13 amino acids. Germline CDR1 MDHEN, CDR2 SYDVKM. Here the CDR3 reads CASLGGVNTEAFF. CDR3 sequence (DNA): TGTGCCAGCTTAGGGGGGGTGAACACTGAAGCTTTCTTT.

V is TRBV7-2 and J is TRBJ1-3; TRBD1 agrees at 11 bases. The V and J ends lost 10 bases and 2 bases, in that order; junction bases with no gene match: 4. Germline lookup yields CDR1 SGHTA and CDR2 FQGNSA. This CDR3 region has 14 residues. This CDR3 is CAIGTGGPGNTIYF. The CDR3 DNA follows: TGTGCCATCGGGACAGGGGGTCCTGGAAACACCATATATTTT. Full variable domain (outside the CDR3, taken from reference TRBV7-2 and TRBJ1-3): GAGVSQSPSNKVTEKGKDVELRCDPISGHTALYWYRQSLGQGLEFLIYFQGNSAPDKSGLPSDRFSAERTGGSVSTLTIQRTQQEDSAVYLCAIGTGGPGNTIYFGEGSWLTVV.

V gene TRBV18 combines with J gene TRBJ2-7, with 13 nucleotides matching TRBD2. The germline gives CDR1 KGHSH, CDR2 LQKENI. The CDR3 runs 16 residues. The V gene end was trimmed by 6 bases and the J gene end by 2 bases; junction bases not matched to a gene: 7. The CDR3 spells CASSPGTSGTAYEQYF. CDR3 bases: TGTGCCAGCTCCCCCGGGACTAGCGGGACAGCCTACGAGCAGTACTTC.

J is TRBJ1-1 and V is TRBV2, with D maybe TRBD1 (5 bases). Germline CDR1 and CDR2: SNHLY and FYNNEI. This CDR3 comprises 14 residues. The V gene lost 4 bases and the J gene lost 1 base, with 10 bases spanning the gap. This chain's CDR3 is CASSVLQGNTEAFF. CDR3 coding DNA: TGTGCCAGCAGTGTTTTGCAGGGGAACACTGAAGCTTTCTTT.

The chain is built from TRBV10-3 and TRBJ1-5, with unresolved D. Germline assignment: CDR1 ENHRY and CDR2 SYGVKD. Trimming left V 5 bases short and J 6 bases short, with 8 bases between. The CDR3 is 12 residues long. The chain's CDR3 is CAISSSGQPQHF. DNA of the CDR3: TGTGCCATCAGTTCCTCGGGTCAGCCCCAGCATTTT.

V usage is TRBV7-9 and J usage is TRBJ2-3, with 16 bases matching TRBD2. V trimming: 4 bases; J trimming: 2 bases; junction bases outside the gene matches: 6. The V gene's germline CDR1 is SEHNR and CDR2 FQNEAQ (reference sequence). There are 18 residues in the CDR3. CDR3 nucleotides: TGTGCCAGCAGCTCCCCGGGACTAGCGGGAGGGCACACAGATACGCAGTATTTT. It encodes CASSSPGLAGGHTDTQYF.

The chain links TRBV7-9 to TRBJ1-1; TRBD1 agrees at 7 bases. The V segment lost 6 bases and the J segment 3 bases; nucleotides outside the gene matches: 4. Germline CDR1 SEHNR, CDR2 FQNEAQ (reference sequence). This CDR3 is built from 13 residues. The CDR3 bases are TGTGCCAGCAGAAAAACAGGGGACACTGAAGCTTTCTTT. Translating it yields CASRKTGDTEAFF.